These 6 T cell receptor beta chains were all obtained from the same sample, sequenced in a study of T cell clonotyping in hematopoietic cell transplantation. Clones were sequenced by immunoSEQ multiplex PCR, and TCRdb holds only the in-frame ones, with some missing. The sample shows 65,000 to 80,000 clones, less than 96% of them seen only once. Indicated time point: recipient sample about 28 days before transplant, after cytoreduction. Here the sequenced sample was peripheral blood mononuclear cells, taken before stem cell transplant. These receptor sequences come from a woman aged 45-65 years with acute myeloid leukemia. Some clones in this sample may be carry-over from other donors' samples.

This chain uses TRBV14 with TRBJ2-2, with 11 bases matching TRBD2. CDR3 size: 17 residues. In germline, CDR1 is SGHDN, CDR2 FVKESK. The V gene end was trimmed by 3 bases and the J gene end by 0 bases; junction bases not matched to a gene: 3. CDR3 region: CASSQLAGGTNTGELFF. In DNA, the CDR3 is TGTGCCAGCAGCCAGCTAGCGGGGGGCACGAACACCGGGGAGCTGTTTTTT. Drawing the rest from reference TRBV14 and TRBJ2-2, the complete variable domain is EAGVTQFPSHSVIEKGQTVTLRCDPISGHDNLYWYRRVMGKEIKFLLHFVKESKQDESGMPNNRFLAERTGGTYSTLKVQPAELEDSGVYFCASSQLAGGTNTGELFFGEGSRLTVL.

This chain joins TRBV19 and TRBJ2-2, with D perhaps TRBD1 (6 bases). The CDR3 is 16 amino acids. Germline loops: CDR1 LNHDA, CDR2 SQIVND (reference sequence). Trimming removed 5 bases from V and 0 bases from J, with 13 bases in between. CDR3 in DNA: TGTGCCAGTAGTCCCTGGACAGCTACGAACACCGGGGAGCTGTTTTTT. Translation: CASSPWTATNTGELFF.

The J gene is TRBJ2-2, the V gene TRBV5-6; 10 bases map to TRBD1. Trimming at V came to 3 bases and at J to 6 bases, leaving 5 bases not matched to a gene. The CDR3 is 15 residues long. Germline values: CDR1 SGHDT, CDR2 YYEEEE. CDR3 nucleotides: TGTGCCAGCAGCTCGACAGGGGGCTTCTCCGGGGAGCTGTTTTTT. It yields the protein CASSSTGGFSGELFF.

The chain uses TRBV19 and TRBJ2-2, with D tentatively TRBD1 (5 bases). CDR3 length: 14 residues. The germline V and J ends were trimmed by 7 bases and 3 bases, with 12 bases remaining between them. Germline V gene lookup returns CDR1 LNHDA and CDR2 SQIVND (reference sequence). CDR3 residues: CASTDRPDTGELFF. CDR3 coding DNA: TGTGCCAGTACCGACAGACCTGACACCGGGGAGCTGTTTTTT.

The V call is TRBV14, the J call TRBJ2-2, with unresolved D. CDR1 and CDR2 from the germline V gene are SGHDN and FVKESK. V dropped 3 bases and J dropped 8 bases, with 4 bases sitting between them. The CDR3 loop spans 11 amino acids. This CDR3 is CASSQLGELFF. As DNA, the CDR3 is TGTGCCAGCAGCCAGTTAGGGGAGCTGTTTTTT.

This rearrangement joins TRBV11-2 to TRBJ1-3; tentatively, D is TRBD1 (5 bases). From germline, CDR1 is SGHAT and CDR2 FQNNGV. This CDR3 region has 16 residues. V lost 0 bases and J lost 4, with 13 bases in between. CDR3 DNA: TGTGCCAGCAGCTTAGAGGTGGGGCCTTACGGAAACACCATATATTTT. Translation gives CASSLEVGPYGNTIYF. Using reference TRBV11-2 and TRBJ1-3 for the parts outside the CDR3, the full variable domain is EAGVAQSPRYKIIEKRQSVAFWCNPISGHATLYWYQQILGQGPKLLIQFQNNGVVDDSQLPKDRFSAERLKGVDSTLKIQPAKLEDSAVYLCASSLEVGPYGNTIYFGEGSWLTVV.